This TCR beta chain derives from a study of blood T cell repertoires in COVID-19. Study-wide context: T cells, B-cell-depleted T cells, or PBMCs supplied cDNA or gDNA.

The CDR3 extends over 13 amino acids. CDR1 is MNHEY and CDR2 is SVGAGI in the germline V gene. V trimming: 2 bases; J trimming: 7 bases; junction bases outside the gene matches: 1. Original analysis: From reference gene primer amplification, estimates of nucleated cell counts were derived. Assay: immunoSEQ multiplex PCR; the TCRdb copy retains only in-frame clones and omits some. For V, J and clone size, that table is used; D and trimming come from the DNA. The sample consists of some 90,000 clones, 86% of them appearing once. The clonotype originates from a human donor in a cohort sampled during active COVID-19. V gene TRBV6-5 combines with J gene TRBJ1-2; 10 bases match TRBD1. The source material was peripheral blood. As DNA, the CDR3 is TGTGCCAGCAGTTACCGGGACAGGGGTGGCTACACCTTC. Amino acid sequence: CASSYRDRGGYTF.